Listed here are 22 T cell receptor beta chains from one sample, sequenced in a study of CD8+ T cells in alopecia areata. Investigators isolated RNA and reverse transcribed it into cDNA to act as the sequencing template. Produced via immunoSEQ multiplex PCR; TCRdb's table is partial and in-frame only. The table lists around 210,000 clones, more than 50% of them singletons. The specimen sequenced was CD8+ T cells sorted from blood. These receptors all stem from a human donor in good health.

The chain carries TRBV9 and TRBJ1-1, with D unclear. This CDR3 comprises 14 residues. The V gene lost 3 bases and the J gene lost 0 bases, with 9 bases spanning the gap. The germline V gene encodes CDR1 SGDLS and CDR2 YYNGEE. CDR3: CASSDLRVNTEAFF. The CDR3 DNA reads TGTGCCAGCAGCGATCTTCGGGTGAACACTGAAGCTTTCTTT.

This clone has more than one count but fewer than ten. The V gene is TRBV2, the J gene TRBJ2-7; D is uncertain. Germline CDR1 and CDR2: SNHLY and FYNNEI. The CDR3 runs to 11 residues. V lost 8 bases and J lost 6, with 11 bases in between. The CDR3 sequence is CASGAQVEQYF. The CDR3 nucleotides read TGTGCCAGCGGCGCTCAGGTCGAGCAGTACTTC.

This chain joins TRBV29-1 and TRBJ1-4; no firm D call. V was clipped by 4 bases and J by 0 bases, with 3 bases between them. The CDR3 sequence is 12 residues long. CDR1 SQVTM and CDR2 ANQGSEA come from the germline V gene. CDR3 nucleotide sequence: TGCAGCGTTGGCGCAACTAATGAAAAACTGTTTTTT. Protein: CSVGATNEKLFF.

The rearrangement uses TRBV5-6 and TRBJ2-1, with unresolved D. There are 11 residues in the CDR3. Germline V gene data show CDR1 as SGHDT and CDR2 as YYEEEE. The germline V and J ends were trimmed by 3 bases and 6 bases, with 4 bases remaining between them. The CDR3 is CASSYSNEQFF. The DNA for the CDR3 is TGTGCCAGCAGCTATAGCAATGAGCAGTTCTTC.

This chain joins TRBV27 and TRBJ1-2, with D uncertain. CDR3 length equals 15 residues. CDR1 is MNHEY and CDR2 is SMNVEV in the germline V gene (reference sequence). V was trimmed by 5 bases and J by 5 bases, leaving 18 bases between them. The CDR3 DNA sequence: TGTGCCAGCAGTCCCCGACCAGAACAGCTTTATGGCTACACCTTC. It is translated as CASSPRPEQLYGYTF.

This clone turned up a few times. V and J are TRBV29-1 and TRBJ1-1; 8 bases agree with TRBD1. The germline CDR1 and CDR2 sequences are SQVTM and ANQGSEA. After removal of 6 bases from V and 0 bases from J, the junction contained 3 bases not matched to a gene. This CDR3 comprises 13 residues. In DNA form, the CDR3 reads TGCAGCGTCTGGACAGGGCTGAACACTGAAGCTTTCTTT. It is translated as CSVWTGLNTEAFF.

As to this clone: The sample carries other DNA sequences with the same CDR3. The chain uses TRBV6-5 and TRBJ1-4; D is uncertain. Per the germline V gene, CDR1 is MNHEY and CDR2 is SVGAGI. V shed 0 bases and J shed 8 bases, with 10 bases lying between them. The CDR3 has 14 amino acids. CDR3 nucleotide sequence: TGTGCCAGCAGTTACTCGCAAGGTAGCGAAAAACTGTTTTTT. It encodes CASSYSQGSEKLFF.

This chain links TRBV30 with TRBJ1-2; D is unclear. The V gene's germline CDR1 is GTSNPN and CDR2 SVGIG (reference sequence). The ends were cut back, 1 base at V and 4 bases at J, with 13 bases in the middle. The CDR3 length is 14 residues. In nucleotides, the CDR3 is TGTGCCTGGAGTGACTCGCTTGCGGTCTATGGCTACACCTTC. Translating it yields CAWSDSLAVYGYTF.

CDR3 nucleotide sequence: TGTGCCAGCAGCCCCCCGGGGGGCGTGGAGCTGTTTTTT. Its protein product is CASSPPGGVELFF. The chain employs TRBV5-4 and TRBJ2-2, with D perhaps matching TRBD2 (7 bases). CDR1 and CDR2 from the germline V gene are SGHNT and YYREEE (reference sequence). This CDR3 contains 13 residues. The V end was cut by 4 bases, the J end by 10 bases, with 14 bases between.

V and J are TRBV19 and TRBJ2-7, with 10 bases matching TRBD1. Per the germline V gene, CDR1 is LNHDA and CDR2 is SQIVND (reference sequence). The V gene end was trimmed by 3 bases and the J gene end by 6 bases; junction bases not matched to a gene: 8. The CDR3 is made up of 15 amino acids. The CDR3 spells CASSMAGTGDREQYF. CDR3 nucleotides: TGTGCCAGTAGTATGGCCGGGACAGGGGATCGCGAGCAGTACTTC.

This rearrangement joins TRBV6-5 to TRBJ1-2; 9 positions agree with TRBD1. J lost 6 bases, V lost 4 bases, and 12 bases had no gene match. The CDR3 has 16 amino acids. The germline V gene has CDR1 MNHEY and CDR2 SVGAGI. Written as DNA, the CDR3 is TGTGCCAGCAGTTCCCGGGACAGGGTAAATGTAGATGGCTACACCTTC. Amino acids: CASSSRDRVNVDGYTF.

The chain has TRBV12-5 and TRBJ2-6; a weak D match, TRBD2 (7 bases). Trimming cost V 6 bases and J 0 bases, with 15 bases left between them. Germline lookup yields CDR1 LGHNT and CDR2 FRNRAP. The CDR3 extends over 17 amino acids. This chain's CDR3 is CASGLGGGRSGANVLTF. The CDR3 DNA sequence: TGTGCTAGTGGATTAGGGGGGGGCCGCTCTGGGGCCAACGTCCTGACTTTC.

The chain has TRBV19 and TRBJ2-7; 8 nucleotides align to TRBD1. The CDR3 totals 15 residues. CDR1 is LNHDA, CDR2 SQIVND, per germline (reference sequence). Losses at the gene ends were 6 bases for V and 1 base for J; bases not matched to a gene: 8. Written as DNA, the CDR3 is TGTGCCAGTAGCGACGGCACAGGGGGATCCTACGAGCAGTACTTC. Encoded protein: CASSDGTGGSYEQYF.

This clone was recorded a few times. J is TRBJ2-5 and V is TRBV7-9, with D perhaps matching TRBD1 or TRBD2 (5 bases each). Germline V gene sequence: CDR1 SEHNR, CDR2 FQNEAQ (reference sequence). The V and J ends lost 1 base and 4 bases respectively, with 10 bases between them. The CDR3 totals 14 residues. The DNA of the CDR3 is TGTGCCAGCAGCTTAGTAGGGACGGGAGAGACCCAGTACTTC. Translation: CASSLVGTGETQYF.

The V and J genes are TRBV4-1 and TRBJ1-2; a weak D match, TRBD1 (5 bases). The germline V gene has CDR1 MGHRA and CDR2 YSYEKL. V gave up 4 bases and J gave up 4 bases, with 16 bases separating them. The CDR3 contains 15 residues. The CDR3 DNA follows: TGCGCCAGCAGCCCTCTTAGTGGGGGGAGCTATGGCTACACCTTC. Translating it yields CASSPLSGGSYGYTF.

CDR3 nucleotides: TGCGCCAGCAGCTTGTTGTGGGCCCCAGAGGGCCAGTACTTC. This sequence encodes CASSLLWAPEGQYF. The V gene is TRBV5-1, the J gene TRBJ2-5; tentatively, D is TRBD2 (5 bases). CDR3 length: 14 amino acids. Germline assignment: CDR1 SGHRS and CDR2 YFSETQ. Trimming left V 1 base short and J 10 bases short, with 17 bases between.

This clone has at least ten counts. The chain joins TRBV27 to TRBJ2-7; D possibly corresponds to TRBD2 (6 bases). The CDR3 covers 12 residues. CDR1 and CDR2 (germline): MNHEY, SMNVEV (reference sequence). Trimming stripped 6 bases from V and 5 bases from J, with 11 bases between. The DNA of the CDR3 is TGTGCCAGCAGCCCCCGCGGGGACGAGCAGTACTTC. Translated, it gives CASSPRGDEQYF.

The gene calls are TRBV15 and TRBJ1-2, with D perhaps TRBD1 (5 bases). The CDR3 contains 15 residues. V was clipped by 0 bases and J by 7 bases, with 15 bases between them. Germline values: CDR1 LNHNV, CDR2 YYDKDF (reference sequence). CDR3 DNA sequence: TGTGCCACCAGCAGAGAGGCCCTCAGGGAAGGTGGCTACACCTTC. Protein product: CATSREALREGGYTF.

The chain carries TRBV2 and TRBJ2-2; D is ambiguous. V was clipped by 11 bases and J by 3 bases, with 10 bases between them. Germline V gene sequence: CDR1 SNHLY, CDR2 FYNNEI. This CDR3 region has 12 residues. The CDR3 DNA is TGTGCCCCCCGGGCAGACACCGGGGAGCTGTTTTTT. It codes for CAPRADTGELFF.

The V call is TRBV4-1, the J call TRBJ1-2, with D tentatively TRBD1 (5 bases). The CDR3 has 14 amino acids. Trimming left V 4 bases short and J 2 bases short, with 11 bases between. Per germline, CDR1 MGHRA and CDR2 YSYEKL. The chain's CDR3 is CASSLTGGNYGYTF. DNA of the CDR3: TGCGCCAGCAGCCTAACAGGCGGAAACTATGGCTACACCTTC.

The V and J genes are TRBV27 and TRBJ2-5, with D possibly matching TRBD2 (5 bases). The CDR3 has 14 residues. The V gene's germline CDR1 is MNHEY and CDR2 SMNVEV (reference sequence). V was clipped by 0 bases and J by 1 base, with 6 bases between them. The CDR3 region has the DNA TGTGCCAGCAGTTTATCGGCGGGCCAAGAGACCCAGTACTTC. It specifies CASSLSAGQETQYF.

The rearrangement uses TRBV5-4 and TRBJ2-5; 7 positions agree with TRBD2. CDR1 SGHNT and CDR2 YYREEE come from the germline V gene (reference sequence). This CDR3 has 15 residues. J gave up 3 bases and V 3 bases, and 8 bases lay outside the gene matches. CDR3 in DNA: TGTGCCAGCAGCTCCACCCCGGGGGGAGAAGAGACCCAGTACTTC. Protein sequence: CASSSTPGGEETQYF.